The sequence of this TCR beta chain was determined in a study of post-analysis software for immune sequencing data. Study summary: Multiple sclerosis in the patients followed relapsing-remitting, secondary progressive and progressive-relapsing courses. Study-wide points: Significantly decreased normalized Chao1 diversity was recorded for multiple sclerosis patients relative to controls.

Unique molecular identifiers were carried by the TCR beta cDNA libraries. T cells numbering about 0.85 to 10 million yielded roughly 0.5 million cDNA molecules. TCRdb used MiXCR to reprocess the PCR reads, holding one entry per CDR3 protein. The table has about 570,000 distinct CDR3 sequences, roughly 34% seen once; the top ten hold 6%. Concerning this clonotype: The antigen remains undetermined.

What was sequenced was blood. The receptor comes from a girl younger than 18 with multiple sclerosis.

The DNA for the CDR3 is TGTGCCACCAGTGATTTTGTGACTAGAGGAACAGATACGCAGTATTTT. This codes for CATSDFVTRGTDTQYF. The rearrangement joins TRBV24-1 to TRBJ2-3; a weak D match, TRBD2 (6 bases). Trimming left V 1 base short and J 3 bases short, with 13 bases between. Germline V gene sequence: CDR1 KGHDR, CDR2 SFDVKD. The CDR3 sequence is 16 residues long.